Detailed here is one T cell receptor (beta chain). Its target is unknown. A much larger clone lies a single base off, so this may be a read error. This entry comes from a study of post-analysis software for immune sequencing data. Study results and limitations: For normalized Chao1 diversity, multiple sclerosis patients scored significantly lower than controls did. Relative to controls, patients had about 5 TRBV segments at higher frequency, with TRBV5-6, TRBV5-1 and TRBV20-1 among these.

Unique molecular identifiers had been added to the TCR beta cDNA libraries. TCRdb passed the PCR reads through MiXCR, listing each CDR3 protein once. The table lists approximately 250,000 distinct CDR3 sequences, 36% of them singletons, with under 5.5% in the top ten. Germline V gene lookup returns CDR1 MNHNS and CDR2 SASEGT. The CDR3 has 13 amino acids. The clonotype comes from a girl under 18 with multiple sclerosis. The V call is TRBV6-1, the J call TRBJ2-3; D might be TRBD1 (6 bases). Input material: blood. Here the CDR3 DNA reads TGTGCCGCACAGGGCTATGGCACAGATGCGCAGTATTTT. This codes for CAAQGYGTDAQYF.